This T cell receptor beta chain was sequenced in a study of T cells after yellow fever vaccination. Study-wide points: Although the secondary response was weaker, it peaked faster, at day 5 versus 15.

The study made its TCR cDNA through 5'RACE template switching. That step introduced a universal primer site along with UMIs. TCRdb recomputed calls from the 5' RACE reads with MiXCR, one row per CDR3 protein. This sample has approximately 610,000 distinct CDR3 sequences; about 17% occur once, and the top ten carry roughly a sixth. This CDR3 is 13 amino acids long. Trimming at V came to 7 bases and at J to 2 bases, leaving 4 bases not matched to a gene. The germline gives CDR1 SQVTM, CDR2 ANQGSEA. This clonotype turned up a few times. Its antigen is undetermined. Material: PBMCs, obtained 5 to 6 days after the first yellow fever vaccination. The receptor comes from a man between 18 and 29 years old who received the YFV17D yellow fever vaccine. The chain couples TRBV29-1 to TRBJ1-2, with 10 nucleotides matching TRBD1. The chain's CDR3 is CSGGTGENYGYTF. The CDR3 DNA is TGCAGCGGTGGGACAGGGGAGAACTATGGCTACACCTTC.